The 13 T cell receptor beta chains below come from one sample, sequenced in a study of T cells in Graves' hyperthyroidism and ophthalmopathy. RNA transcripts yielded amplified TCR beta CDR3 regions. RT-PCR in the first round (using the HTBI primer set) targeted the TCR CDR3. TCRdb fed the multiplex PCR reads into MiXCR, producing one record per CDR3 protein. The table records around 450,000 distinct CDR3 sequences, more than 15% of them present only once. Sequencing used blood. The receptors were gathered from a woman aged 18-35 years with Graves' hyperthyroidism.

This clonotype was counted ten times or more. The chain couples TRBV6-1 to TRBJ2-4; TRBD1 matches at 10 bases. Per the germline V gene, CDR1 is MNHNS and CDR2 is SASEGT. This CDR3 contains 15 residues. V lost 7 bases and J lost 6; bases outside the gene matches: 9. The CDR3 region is CASTYRRDRGNIQYF. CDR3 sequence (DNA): TGTGCCAGCACCTACCGCCGGGACAGGGGAAACATTCAGTACTTC.

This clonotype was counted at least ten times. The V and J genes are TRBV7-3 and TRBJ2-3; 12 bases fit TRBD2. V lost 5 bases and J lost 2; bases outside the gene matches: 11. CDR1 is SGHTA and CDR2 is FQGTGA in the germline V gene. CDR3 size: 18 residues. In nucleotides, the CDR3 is TGTGCCAGCAGCATTAATCCCGGACTAGCGGGGTTCACAGATACGCAGTATTTT. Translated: CASSINPGLAGFTDTQYF.

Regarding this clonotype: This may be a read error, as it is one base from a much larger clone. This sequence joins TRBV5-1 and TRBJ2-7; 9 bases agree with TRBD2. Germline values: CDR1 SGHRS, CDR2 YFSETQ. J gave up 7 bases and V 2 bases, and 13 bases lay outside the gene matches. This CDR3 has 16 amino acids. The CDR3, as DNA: TGCGCCAGCAGCTTACGGCCTAGCGGGACTTCTGAGGAGCAGTACTTC. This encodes CASSLRPSGTSEEQYF.

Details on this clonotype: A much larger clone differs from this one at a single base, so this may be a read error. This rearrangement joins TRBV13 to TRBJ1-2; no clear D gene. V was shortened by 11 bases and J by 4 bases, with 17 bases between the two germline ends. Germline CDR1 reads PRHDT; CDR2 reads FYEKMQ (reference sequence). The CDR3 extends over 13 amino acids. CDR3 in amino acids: CAGKIQEGYGYTF. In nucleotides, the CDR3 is TGTGCCGGCAAAATCCAGGAGGGCTATGGCTACACCTTC.

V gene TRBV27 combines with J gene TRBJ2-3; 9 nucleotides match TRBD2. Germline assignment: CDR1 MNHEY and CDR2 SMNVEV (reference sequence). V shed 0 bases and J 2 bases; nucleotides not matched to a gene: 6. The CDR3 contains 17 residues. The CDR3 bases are TGTGCCAGCAGTTTATCGTTGACTAGCGGCCTCACAGATACGCAGTATTTT. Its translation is CASSLSLTSGLTDTQYF.

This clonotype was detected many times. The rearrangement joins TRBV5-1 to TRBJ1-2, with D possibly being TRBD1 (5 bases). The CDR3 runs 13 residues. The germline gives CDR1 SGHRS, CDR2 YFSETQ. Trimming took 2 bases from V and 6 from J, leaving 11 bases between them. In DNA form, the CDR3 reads TGCGCCAGCAGCTTAGGGGAAGCCAATGGCTACACCTTC. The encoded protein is CASSLGEANGYTF.

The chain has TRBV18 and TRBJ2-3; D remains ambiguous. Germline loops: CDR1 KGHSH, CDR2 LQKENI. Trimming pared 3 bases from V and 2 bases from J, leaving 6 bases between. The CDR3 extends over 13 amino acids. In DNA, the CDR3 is TGTGCCAGCTCACCTCTAATCACAGATACGCAGTATTTT. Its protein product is CASSPLITDTQYF.

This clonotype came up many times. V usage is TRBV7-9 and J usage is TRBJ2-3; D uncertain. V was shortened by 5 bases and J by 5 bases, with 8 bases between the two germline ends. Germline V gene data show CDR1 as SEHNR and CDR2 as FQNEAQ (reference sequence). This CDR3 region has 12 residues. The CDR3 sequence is CASSRSGDTQYF. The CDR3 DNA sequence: TGTGCCAGCAGCCGATCCGGAGATACGCAGTATTTT.

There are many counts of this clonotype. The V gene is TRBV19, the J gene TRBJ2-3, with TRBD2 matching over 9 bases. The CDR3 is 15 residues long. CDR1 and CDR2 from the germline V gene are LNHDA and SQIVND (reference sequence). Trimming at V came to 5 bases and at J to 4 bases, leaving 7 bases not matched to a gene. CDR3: CASSRAGGPPDTQYF. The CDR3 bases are TGTGCCAGTAGTCGCGCGGGAGGGCCCCCAGATACGCAGTATTTT.

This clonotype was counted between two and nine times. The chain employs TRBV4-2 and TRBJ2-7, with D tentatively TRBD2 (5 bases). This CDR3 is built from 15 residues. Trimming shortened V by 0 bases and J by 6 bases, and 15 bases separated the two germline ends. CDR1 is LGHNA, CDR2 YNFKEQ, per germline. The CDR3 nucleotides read TGTGCCAGCAGCCAAGATGGTCAAAACCGGGGCGAGCAGTACTTC. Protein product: CASSQDGQNRGEQYF.

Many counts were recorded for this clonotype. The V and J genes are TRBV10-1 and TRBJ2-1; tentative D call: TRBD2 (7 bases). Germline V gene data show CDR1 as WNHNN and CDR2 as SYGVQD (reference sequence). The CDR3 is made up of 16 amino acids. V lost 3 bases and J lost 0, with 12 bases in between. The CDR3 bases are TGCGCCAGCAGTGACGCGGGGGCCAGCTCCTACAATGAGCAGTTCTTC. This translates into CASSDAGASSYNEQFF.

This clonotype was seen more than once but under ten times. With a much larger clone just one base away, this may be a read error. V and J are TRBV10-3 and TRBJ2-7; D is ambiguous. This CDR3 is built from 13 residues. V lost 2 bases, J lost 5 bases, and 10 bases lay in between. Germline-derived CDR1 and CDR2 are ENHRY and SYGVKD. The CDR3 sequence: CAISEAQSHEQYF. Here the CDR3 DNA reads TGTGCCATCAGTGAGGCACAATCCCACGAGCAGTACTTC.

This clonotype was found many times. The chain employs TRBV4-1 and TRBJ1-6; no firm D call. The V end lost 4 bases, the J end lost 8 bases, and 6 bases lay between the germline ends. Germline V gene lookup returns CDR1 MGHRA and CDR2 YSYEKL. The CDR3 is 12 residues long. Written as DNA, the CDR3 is TGCGCCAGCAGCCGGCCATATTCACCCCTCCACTTT. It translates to CASSRPYSPLHF.